A single sample gave rise to the 5 T cell receptor beta chains below, sequenced in a study of cytomegalovirus exposure and HLA in healthy donors. PCR amplification relied on 60 Vbeta primers (plus 13 Jbeta primers). This table comes from immunoSEQ multiplex PCR, and its TCRdb copy is limited to in-frame clones, with some not included. Among 200,000 to 250,000 clones listed, approximately 82% were seen once. The specimen sequenced was PBMCs. The receptors stem from a woman aged 40 to 49 in good health and CMV-seronegative.

V gene TRBV10-3 combines with J gene TRBJ1-1; 9 bases fit TRBD1. The ends lost 2 bases at V and 5 bases at J; junction bases unmatched: 6. This CDR3 has 15 residues. The germline CDR1 and CDR2 sequences are ENHRY and SYGVKD. CDR3 coding DNA: TGTGCCATCAGTGAGGGGGACAGGGCGGGAACTGAAGCTTTCTTT. Translation: CAISEGDRAGTEAFF.

The gene calls are TRBV9 and TRBJ1-1, with D possibly TRBD1 on 5 matching bases. There are 14 residues in the CDR3. CDR1 is SGDLS, CDR2 YYNGEE, per germline. The V end lost 0 bases, the J end lost 3 bases, and 9 bases lay between the germline ends. This chain's CDR3 is CASSVASRDTEAFF. The CDR3 nucleotides are TGTGCCAGCAGCGTAGCATCCAGGGACACTGAAGCTTTCTTT.

The chain uses TRBV4-2 and TRBJ2-7, with D maybe TRBD1 (5 bases). The V end lost 0 bases, the J end lost 5 bases, and 11 bases lay between the germline ends. This CDR3 has 14 residues. Germline V gene data show CDR1 as LGHNA and CDR2 as YNFKEQ. CDR3 in DNA: TGTGCCAGCAGCCAAGAACCAGGGATCAACGAGCAGTACTTC. Residues: CASSQEPGINEQYF.

J is TRBJ1-3 and V is TRBV7-8, with D maybe TRBD1 (5 bases). CDR3 length equals 15 residues. The germline V and J ends were trimmed by 1 base and 0 bases, with 7 bases remaining between them. In germline, CDR1 is SGHVS, CDR2 FQNEAQ. CDR3 DNA: TGTGCCAGCAGCTTAGTCCAGGGCTCTGGAAACACCATATATTTT. It yields the protein CASSLVQGSGNTIYF.

The gene calls are TRBV7-3 and TRBJ2-2, with 7 bases fitting TRBD1. This CDR3 spans 14 amino acids. Losses at the gene ends were 5 bases for V and 5 bases for J; bases not matched to a gene: 5. Germline V gene sequence: CDR1 SGHTA, CDR2 FQGTGA. In DNA form, the CDR3 reads TGTGCCAGCAGCCAATTGGGACAGACCGGGGAGCTGTTTTTT. This sequence encodes CASSQLGQTGELFF.